The rows below give T cell receptor beta chains drawn from one sample of a study of shared clonotypes between healthy human individuals. TCRdb keeps only in-frame clones here, not all; method: immunoSEQ multiplex PCR. This sample has fewer than 1.6 million clones, with roughly 98.5% found just once. Sequences were obtained from naive CD4+ T cells sorted from blood. Every receptor here comes from a man aged 25-45 years in good health. Each CDR3 is given with its conserved first and last residue. D genes are given only for firm matches. For some rows the clone size is stated as once, few or many, or as a class when expanded; others skip it.

CDR3 DNA	CDR3 protein	CDR3 length	J gene	D gene	clone size	V gene
TGTGCCAGCAGCTACCCGGGACTAGCGGGAGTGACCAAAAACATTCAGTACTTC	CASSYPGLAGVTKNIQYF	18	TRBJ2-4	TRBD2	NA	TRBV5-8
TGTGCCAGCAGCCCGGGGGGTCTAAAGAATGAGCAGTTCTTC	CASSPGGLKNEQFF	14	TRBJ2-1	TRBD2	NA	TRBV7-6
TGTGCCAGTAGTACGCCGGTCGGGGTCTACAATGAGCAGTTCTTC	CASSTPVGVYNEQFF	15	TRBJ2-1	NA	NA	TRBV19
TGTGCCAGCAGTGGATCCGTACTAGCGGGACTAACAGATACGCAGTATTTT	CASSGSVLAGLTDTQYF	17	TRBJ2-3	TRBD2	NA	TRBV2
TGCGCCAGCAGCTCCGGAAGTAGCGGGACCCTCCAAGAGACCCAGTACTTC	CASSSGSSGTLQETQYF	17	TRBJ2-5	TRBD2	NA	TRBV4-1
TGTGCCATCAGTGGCCCACCCGGACTAGCGGGGGCTGGCACCGGGGAGCTGTTTTTT	CAISGPPGLAGAGTGELFF	19	TRBJ2-2	TRBD2	NA	TRBV10-3
TGTGCCATCGAGCCAGGGACAACGGGCCATGAGCAGTTCTTC	CAIEPGTTGHEQFF	14	TRBJ2-1	NA	NA	TRBV28
TGTGCCAGCAGCCCCCTCGGGACTAGCGGGAGAGAATCCTACAATGAGCAGTTCTTC	CASSPLGTSGRESYNEQFF	19	TRBJ2-1	TRBD2	once	TRBV11-2
TGTGCCAGCAGCTTCCCGGGGTTGCGTCAGCCCCAGCATTTT	CASSFPGLRQPQHF	14	TRBJ1-5	NA	NA	TRBV7-8
TGTGCCAGCAGACAGGGACTAGCTCGGGACAATGAGCAGTTCTTC	CASRQGLARDNEQFF	15	TRBJ2-1	TRBD2	NA	TRBV6-5
TGTGCCAGCAGAAGACGGGGGGGTGAGCAGTTCTTC	CASRRRGGEQFF	12	TRBJ2-1	TRBD2	NA	TRBV6-1
TGTGCCAGCTCACCAATTCGGGACCCTGATACGCAGTATTTT	CASSPIRDPDTQYF	14	TRBJ2-3	NA	NA	TRBV18
TGTGCCTGGAGGGTTAAAGCGGGGCATACGCAGTATTTT	CAWRVKAGHTQYF	13	TRBJ2-3	TRBD2	NA	TRBV30
TGCGCCAGCAGAAATCAGATAGGTTCCCACGAGCAGTACTTC	CASRNQIGSHEQYF	14	TRBJ2-7	NA	NA	TRBV5-1
TGTGCCAGCTCACCGATAGCGGGATCCTACTACGAGCAGTACTTC	CASSPIAGSYYEQYF	15	TRBJ2-7	TRBD2	NA	TRBV18
TGCGCCAGCAGCCAAGCCCTCGGCGGCCAGTACAATGAGCAGTTCTTC	CASSQALGGQYNEQFF	16	TRBJ2-1	NA	NA	TRBV4-3
TGTGCCAGCAGCATCGGACAGGGATTCACAGATACGCAGTATTTT	CASSIGQGFTDTQYF	15	TRBJ2-3	TRBD1	NA	TRBV9
TGCGCCAGCAGCCAAGAAGGCAGCGGGAGTTTTACGCAGTATTTT	CASSQEGSGSFTQYF	15	TRBJ2-3	TRBD2	once	TRBV4-1
TGTGCCAGCGGAATGCGGTACGAGCAGTACTTC	CASGMRYEQYF	11	TRBJ2-7	NA	NA	TRBV28
TGCGCCAGCAGCTTGAACCCAGGGTCCACTGAAGCTTTCTTT	CASSLNPGSTEAFF	14	TRBJ1-1	NA	NA	TRBV5-1
TGTGCCAGCAGCCCCGACCGGAGCTCCTACAATGAGCAGTTCTTC	CASSPDRSSYNEQFF	15	TRBJ2-1	NA	once	TRBV9
TGTGCCAGCAGCTTAGTCAGGGGGCGATGGGGCTACACCTTC	CASSLVRGRWGYTF	14	TRBJ1-2	TRBD1	NA	TRBV7-9
TGTGCCAGCAGCGACAGGGTAGGTCAGCCCCAGCATTTT	CASSDRVGQPQHF	13	TRBJ1-5	TRBD1	NA	TRBV6-1
TGTGCCAGCAGCTTGACACGGACGATCTCAGGGAACACCATATATTTT	CASSLTRTISGNTIYF	16	TRBJ1-3	NA	NA	TRBV28
TGTGCCTGGGGGAAGAGCGGGTACGAGCAGTACTTC	CAWGKSGYEQYF	12	TRBJ2-7	NA	NA	TRBV30
TGTGCCAACCACAGGGTGACCAAGACCTACGAGCAGTACTTC	CANHRVTKTYEQYF	14	TRBJ2-7	NA	NA	TRBV2
TGTGCCAGCAGCGTAGATCTCGTTTCCTACGAGCAGTACTTC	CASSVDLVSYEQYF	14	TRBJ2-7	NA	NA	TRBV9
TGCGCCAGCAGCGCCCGACTAGGCTATGAGCAGTTCTTC	CASSARLGYEQFF	13	TRBJ2-1	NA	NA	TRBV5-1
TGTGCCAGCAGTTTCTCCCCGGGACTAGCGGAGCCGACAGCTTACAATGAGCAGTTCTTC	CASSFSPGLAEPTAYNEQFF	20	TRBJ2-1	TRBD2	NA	TRBV28
TGTGCCAGCAGCTTAAGCCCCGACAGCTCCTACGAGCAGTACTTC	CASSLSPDSSYEQYF	15	TRBJ2-7	NA	NA	TRBV7-3
TGTGCCAGCAGTGTAGAAGGTAGAGGGTTCTTC	CASSVEGRGFF	11	TRBJ2-1	NA	NA	TRBV2
TGTGCCAGCAGAAGGCAACAGGGGGCGGTCTATGGCTACACCTTC	CASRRQQGAVYGYTF	15	TRBJ1-2	TRBD1	NA	TRBV28
TGTGCCAGCAGCCTTCGGAGATCCGATGGCTACACCTTC	CASSLRRSDGYTF	13	TRBJ1-2	NA	NA	TRBV28
TGTGCCAGCAGTCCCGGGACAGGTTCCTACGAGCAGTACTTC	CASSPGTGSYEQYF	14	TRBJ2-7	TRBD1	once	TRBV6-1
TGCGCCAGCAGCTTGTTTAGCGGGAGGCGTGAGAGCGAGCAGTACTTC	CASSLFSGRRESEQYF	16	TRBJ2-7	TRBD2	NA	TRBV5-1
TGTGCCAGCAGTGACTGGCTAGCGGGCGATGAGCAGTTCTTC	CASSDWLAGDEQFF	14	TRBJ2-1	TRBD2	NA	TRBV2
TGTGCCAGCTCCCCCGGTAGGTTTTCTTACGAGCAGTACTTC	CASSPGRFSYEQYF	14	TRBJ2-7	NA	once	TRBV18
TGTGCCAGCAGCTTAGAGACAGGGGATCAGCCCCAGCATTTT	CASSLETGDQPQHF	14	TRBJ1-5	TRBD1	NA	TRBV7-6
TGCGCCAGCAGCTCGGGACAGGGTTTCGCCGGGGAGCTGTTTTTT	CASSSGQGFAGELFF	15	TRBJ2-2	TRBD1	NA	TRBV5-1
TGTGCCAGCAGCTTCCCCCCCCTCTTCACTGAAGCTTTCTTT	CASSFPPLFTEAFF	14	TRBJ1-1	NA	NA	TRBV7-9
TGCGCCAGCAGCTCGACCGGGACAGGGGTCCACGAGCAGTACTTC	CASSSTGTGVHEQYF	15	TRBJ2-7	TRBD1	once	TRBV5-1
TGTGCCAGCAGCTCCACACCGAGGGGGAACACTGAAGCTTTCTTT	CASSSTPRGNTEAFF	15	TRBJ1-1	NA	NA	TRBV7-9
TGTGCCAGCAGTGCAGGACTAGCGGTCTACGAGCAGTACTTC	CASSAGLAVYEQYF	14	TRBJ2-7	TRBD2	NA	TRBV6-1
TGCGCCAGCAGCTTCGGGACAGGGGCGGACGATGAAAAACTGTTTTTT	CASSFGTGADDEKLFF	16	TRBJ1-4	TRBD1	NA	TRBV5-1
TGTGCCAGCAGCTTAGCAGGGACCTTGGGCTACGAGCAGTACTTC	CASSLAGTLGYEQYF	15	TRBJ2-7	NA	once	TRBV11-2